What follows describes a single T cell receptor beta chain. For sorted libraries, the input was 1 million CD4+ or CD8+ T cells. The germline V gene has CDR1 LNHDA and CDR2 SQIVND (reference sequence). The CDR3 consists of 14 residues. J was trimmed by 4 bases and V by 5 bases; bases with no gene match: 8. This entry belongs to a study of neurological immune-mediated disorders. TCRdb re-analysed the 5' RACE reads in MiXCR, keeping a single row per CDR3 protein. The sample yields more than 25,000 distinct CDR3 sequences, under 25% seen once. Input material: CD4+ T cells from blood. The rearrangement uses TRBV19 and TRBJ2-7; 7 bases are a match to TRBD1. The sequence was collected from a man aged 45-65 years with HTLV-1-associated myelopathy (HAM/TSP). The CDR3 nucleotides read TGTGCCAGTAGTGACAGGGTTTATTCGTACGAGCAGTACTTC. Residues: CASSDRVYSYEQYF.